Reported below is one T cell receptor (beta chain). The target antigen is unknown. The data belong to a study of T-cell reconstitution after alpha-beta-depleted transplantation in children. Study-level points and caveats: Approximately two months post-transplant, alpha-beta T cells reportedly originated from several hundred expanded graft clones. Diversity and T-cell counts at one year after transplant derived mostly from new T cells. Certain patients had high TCRbeta diversity at day 60, and it came from recipient T cells and thymic progenitors that survived.

Researchers prepared the TCRbeta library using unique molecular identifiers, the study reports. TCRdb re-called the PCR reads through MiXCR, storing one row per CDR3 protein. Of approximately 230,000 distinct CDR3 sequences in the sample, roughly a quarter are singletons; the top ten hold about 5%. The CDR3 runs 16 residues. V gave up 4 bases and J gave up 1 base, with 18 bases separating them. Germline values: CDR1 SGHRS, CDR2 YFSETQ. The source was PBMCs, mostly from graft donor cells, collected 360 days after TCRalphabeta/CD19-depleted stem cell transplant. The chain has TRBV5-1 and TRBJ2-7; perhaps TRBD1 as D (5 bases). The sequence was collected from a female patient under 10 years old who had a stem cell transplant for congenital amegakaryocytic thrombocytopenia, so the T cells may come from the graft donor. CDR3 protein: CASSPSSDTLSYEQYF. The CDR3 DNA reads TGCGCCAGCAGCCCATCGTCGGACACACTATCCTACGAGCAGTACTTC.